A selection of T cell receptor beta chains follows, all from one sample in a study of blood T cell repertoires in COVID-19. Generated by immunoSEQ multiplex PCR, the TCRdb table keeps only in-frame clones and is missing some. In the table there are over 85,000 clones, about 80% of which are singletons. The sequenced sample was peripheral blood. The source of these receptors is a woman of 80 years or more with active or convalescent COVID-19. The conserved cysteine and the conserved F or W are not part of the CDR3 here.

J gene,V gene,CDR3 protein
TRBJ2-3,TRBV3-1/TRBV3-2,ASSQENTSGRAGDTQY
TRBJ1-2,TRBV5-5,ASSLLLGASYGYT
TRBJ1-2,TRBV3-1/TRBV3-2,ASSPPQGDYGYT
TRBJ1-2,TRBV28,ASTPEADHYGYT
TRBJ2-7,TRBV7-8,ASSFTGGTPYEQY
TRBJ1-2,TRBV19,ASRPTGRYGYT
TRBJ2-1,TRBV18,ASSPPRTHSYNEQF
TRBJ1-2,TRBV25-1,ASSELSAGYT
TRBJ2-2,TRBV10-2,ASSEPLAVKYTGELF
TRBJ2-5,TRBV5-8,ASILGGTGIWETQY
TRBJ2-2,TRBV4-1,ASSQVSGTGELF
TRBJ2-1,TRBV9,ASSPTGVSVNEQF
TRBJ2-3,TRBV5-6,ASSPTSGGTDTQY
TRBJ1-3,TRBV2,ASSPQGGGNTIY